A single sample is the source of the 26 T cell receptor beta chains below, sequenced in a study of CD8 T cells in ankylosing spondylitis. Study conclusions and caveats: It appeared that ankylosing spondylitis blood was characterized by a TCR beta motif of seven or eight highly homologous variants.

For these TCRs, the target antigens are not known. Each CDR3 protein gets one entry after TCRdb re-called the 5' RACE reads with MiXCR. Of about 540,000 distinct CDR3 sequences detected, 9.5% to 15% appear once; the ten largest clones hold nearly 7%. Sequencing input: blood, either unsorted or a sorted T cell fraction (not recorded which). All receptors come from a male donor with ankylosing spondylitis.

This clonotype turned up a few times. The chain couples TRBV20-1 to TRBJ1-2, with 7 bases matching TRBD1. The CDR3 loop spans 13 amino acids. The junction had 12 bases not matched to a gene; V was cut back by 6 bases and J by 8 bases. CDR1 and CDR2 (germline): DFQATT, SNEGSKA (reference sequence). CDR3 loop: CSASEGAEGGYTF. The CDR3 DNA sequence: TGCAGTGCGAGCGAGGGGGCCGAAGGAGGCTACACCTTC.

A few counts support this clonotype. The DNA for the CDR3 is TGTGCCAGCAGTTTACCCCCGACAGACGCTAACTATGGCTACACCTTC. Its protein is CASSLPPTDANYGYTF. This chain links TRBV27 with TRBJ1-2, with D perhaps TRBD1 (5 bases). Trimming left V 2 bases short and J 0 bases short, with 13 bases between. The germline CDR1 and CDR2 sequences are MNHEY and SMNVEV (reference sequence). This CDR3 has 16 amino acids.

This clonotype came up a few times. The chain joins TRBV14 to TRBJ2-7, with 10 nucleotides matching TRBD1. CDR3 length equals 14 residues. The trim removed 4 bases at V and 5 bases at J, leaving 5 bases unmatched. Looked up from germline, CDR1 is SGHDN and CDR2 is FVKESK. CDR3 nucleotides: TGTGCCAGCAGCCTGGGACAGGGGTTCGACGAGCAGTACTTC. Translating it yields CASSLGQGFDEQYF.

This chain links TRBV9 with TRBJ1-2; D not certain. Germline loops: CDR1 SGDLS, CDR2 YYNGEE. The CDR3 covers 11 residues. Trimming pared 0 bases from V and 4 bases from J, leaving 1 base between. The CDR3 nucleotides read TGTGCCAGCAGCGTAGGCTATGGCTACACCTTC. Translation: CASSVGYGYTF.

The rearrangement uses TRBV5-4 and TRBJ2-7, with TRBD2 matching 11 bases. This CDR3 contains 15 residues. Trimming cost V 5 bases and J 4 bases; bases outside gene matches: 8. Germline loops: CDR1 SGHNT, CDR2 YYREEE (reference sequence). The CDR3 region has the DNA TGTGCCAGCAGTCCGACTAGCGGGACTTCTTACGAGCAGTACTTC. Translation gives CASSPTSGTSYEQYF.

V usage is TRBV7-6 and J usage is TRBJ2-1, with TRBD1 as a possible D gene (5 bases). The germline gives CDR1 SGHVS, CDR2 FNYEAQ. The CDR3 covers 12 residues. The ends were cut back, 5 bases at V and 12 bases at J, with 14 bases in the middle. CDR3: CASSPGYGAQFF. The CDR3 region has the DNA TGTGCCAGCAGCCCCGGATATGGGGCGCAGTTCTTC. The full variable domain, its missing parts supplied by reference TRBV7-6 and TRBJ2-1, is GAGVSQSPRYKVTKRGQDVALRCDPISGHVSLYWYRQALGQGPEFLTYFNYEAQQDKSGLPNDRFSAERPEGSISTLTIQRTEQRDSAMYRCASSPGYGAQFFGPGTRLTVL.

In this sample, this clonotype turned up many times. The CDR3 protein is CASSQESRNTIYF. CDR3 bases: TGCGCCAGCAGCCAGGAATCAAGAAACACCATATATTTT. The rearrangement joins TRBV4-1 to TRBJ1-3, with D uncertain. From germline, CDR1 is MGHRA and CDR2 YSYEKL. V lost 3 bases, J lost 5 bases, and 8 bases lay in between. This CDR3 has 13 residues.

There are a few counts of this clonotype. The chain recombines TRBV10-3 with TRBJ1-5, with D tentatively TRBD1 (6 bases). The V gene's germline CDR1 is ENHRY and CDR2 SYGVKD. The CDR3 length is 16 residues. V lost 10 bases and J 0 bases, leaving 19 bases between the germline ends. The CDR3 DNA reads as TGTGCCACCGGGGGCCGAACAGGGAATAGCAATCAGCCCCAGCATTTT. It specifies CATGGRTGNSNQPQHF.

V usage is TRBV7-9 and J usage is TRBJ2-1; D not resolved. Germline V gives CDR1 SEHNR, CDR2 FQNEAQ (reference sequence). The CDR3 consists of 15 residues. Trimming shortened V by 1 base and J by 4 bases, and 11 bases separated the two germline ends. The CDR3 loop is CASSLVPRNYNEQFF. CDR3 sequence (DNA): TGTGCCAGCAGCTTAGTACCGAGAAATTACAATGAGCAGTTCTTC.

This clonotype was observed a few times. The chain is built from TRBV27 and TRBJ2-3, with TRBD2 matching over 7 bases. CDR1 and CDR2 (germline): MNHEY, SMNVEV (reference sequence). J lost 2 bases, V lost 6 bases, and 5 bases had no gene match. The CDR3 is 14 residues long. CDR3 nucleotides: TGTGCCAGCAGAGCGGGGATCTTCACAGATACGCAGTATTTT. Translated, it gives CASRAGIFTDTQYF.

This clonotype was seen repeatedly, ten times or more. The V gene is TRBV5-1, the J gene TRBJ2-1; tentatively, D is TRBD1 (7 bases). CDR1 is SGHRS, CDR2 YFSETQ, per germline. The V end lost 3 bases, the J end lost 8 bases, and 15 bases lay between the germline ends. This CDR3 is 14 amino acids long. The CDR3 DNA follows: TGCGCCAGCAGCTCCAGACAGGGCGGGGATGAGCAGTTCTTC. It yields the protein CASSSRQGGDEQFF. The full variable domain, in which reference TRBV5-1 and TRBJ2-1 provide the parts outside the CDR3, is KAGVTQTPRYLIKTRGQQVTLSCSPISGHRSVSWYQQTPGQGLQFLFEYFSETQRNKGNFPGRFSGRQFSNSRSEMNVSTLELGDSALYLCASSSRQGGDEQFFGPGTRLTVL.

This clonotype was picked up a small number of times. The DNA of the CDR3 is TGTGCCAGCAGTGCACTAACCGACCGGGACCGATATGGCTACACCTTC. Translated: CASSALTDRDRYGYTF. The chain recombines TRBV25-1 with TRBJ1-2; D is possibly TRBD1 (5 bases). The V end was cut by 4 bases, the J end by 5 bases, with 20 bases between. The CDR3 covers 16 residues. In germline, CDR1 is MGHDK, CDR2 SYGVNS.

There are a few counts of this clonotype. J is TRBJ2-1 and V is TRBV20-1, with D unresolved. In germline, CDR1 is DFQATT, CDR2 SNEGSKA (reference sequence). Deletions cut 5 bases from V and 2 bases from J, with 13 bases between. This CDR3 is 14 amino acids long. The CDR3 nucleotides read TGCAGTGCTTTCAAAACGGCCACCTACAATGAGCAGTTCTTC. This gives the protein CSAFKTATYNEQFF.

This rearrangement joins TRBV6-2 or TRBV6-3 to TRBJ1-4, with a possible D match to TRBD1 (5 bases). Germline CDR1 MNHEY, CDR2 SVGEGT. The CDR3 has 15 amino acids. The V end lost 7 bases, the J end lost 3 bases, and 15 bases lay between the germline ends. The CDR3 DNA sequence: TGTGCCAGCACCGTAAGGGGCAACGCTAATGAAAAACTGTTTTTT. This gives the protein CASTVRGNANEKLFF.

The chain links TRBV4-2 to TRBJ2-1; the D gene could be TRBD1 or TRBD2 (5 bases each). The germline V gene encodes CDR1 LGHNA and CDR2 YNFKEQ. CDR3 size: 16 residues. V lost 1 base and J 8 bases, leaving 18 bases between the germline ends. CDR3 protein: CASSQAPIQGTDEQFF. The DNA of the CDR3 is TGTGCCAGCAGCCAAGCACCTATCCAAGGGACGGATGAGCAGTTCTTC.

Many counts were recorded for this clonotype. This chain links TRBV7-2 with TRBJ2-1; D remains unclear. Germline CDR1 reads SGHTA; CDR2 reads FQGNSA. This CDR3 comprises 14 residues. V lost 0 bases, J lost 12 bases, and 15 bases lay in between. As DNA, the CDR3 is TGTGCCAGCAGCTTAGCGTTTCACGGAAGAGGGCAGTTCTTC. Amino acid sequence: CASSLAFHGRGQFF.

This clonotype was seen at least ten times. The chain combines TRBV7-2 with TRBJ2-1; 7 bases map to TRBD1. J was trimmed by 3 bases and V by 5 bases; bases with no gene match: 4. Germline V gives CDR1 SGHTA, CDR2 FQGNSA. CDR3 length: 14 residues. The CDR3 spells CASSHGTVYNEQFF. In DNA form, the CDR3 reads TGTGCCAGCAGCCACGGGACAGTCTACAATGAGCAGTTCTTC.

The genes are TRBV18 and TRBJ1-2, with TRBD1 as a possible D gene (5 bases). The CDR3 sequence is 14 residues long. Trimming removed 0 bases from V and 2 bases from J, with 7 bases in between. Germline assignment: CDR1 KGHSH and CDR2 LQKENI. Here the CDR3 reads CASSPPGENYGYTF. The CDR3 nucleotides are TGTGCCAGCTCACCACCGGGGGAGAACTATGGCTACACCTTC.

Many counts were recorded for this clonotype. The J gene is TRBJ1-2, the V gene TRBV29-1, with D uncertain. CDR3 length: 14 amino acids. The V end was cut by 5 bases, the J end by 4 bases, with 17 bases between. Germline V gene data show CDR1 as SQVTM and CDR2 as ANQGSEA. CDR3 nucleotide sequence: TGCAGCGTTACCCAGCCGGGGATAACCTATGGCTACACCTTC. This translates into CSVTQPGITYGYTF.

The chain combines TRBV10-2 with TRBJ1-3; TRBD1 might be the D (5 bases). Germline-derived CDR1 and CDR2 are WSHSY and SAAADI. V was shortened by 0 bases and J by 0 bases, with 12 bases between the two germline ends. The CDR3 has 17 residues. CDR3 in amino acids: CASSESRDRISGNTIYF. CDR3 DNA sequence: TGCGCCAGCAGTGAGTCGAGGGACCGGATCTCTGGAAACACCATATATTTT.

This chain connects TRBV5-1 to TRBJ2-2; no firm D call. Germline CDR1 SGHRS, CDR2 YFSETQ. V lost 4 bases and J lost 4, with 14 bases in between. The CDR3 loop spans 15 amino acids. This CDR3 reads CASSPGSGVTGELFF. CDR3 in DNA: TGCGCCAGCAGCCCCGGGTCGGGCGTCACCGGGGAGCTGTTTTTT.

This clonotype was observed many times. J is TRBJ1-1 and V is TRBV5-1; D is ambiguous. The CDR3 loop spans 13 amino acids. Germline CDR1 reads SGHRS; CDR2 reads YFSETQ. V was cut by 4 bases and J by 2 bases, with 9 bases left in between. CDR3 nucleotide sequence: TGCGCCAGCAGCGTAAACCAAAACACTGAAGCTTTCTTT. Protein: CASSVNQNTEAFF.

The chain has TRBV20-1 and TRBJ2-3; 9 bases line up with TRBD2. V lost 3 bases to trimming and J lost 3 bases; unmatched junction nucleotides: 10. Germline V gene lookup returns CDR1 DFQATT and CDR2 SNEGSKA (reference sequence). The CDR3 is 16 residues long. CDR3: CSASVTSGPGTDTQYF. The CDR3 nucleotides are TGCAGTGCTAGCGTGACTAGCGGCCCGGGGACAGATACGCAGTATTTT.

This chain uses TRBV2 with TRBJ1-1; no definite D call. The V and J ends lost 4 bases and 3 bases respectively, with 6 bases between them. Germline-derived CDR1 and CDR2 are SNHLY and FYNNEI. This CDR3 is 12 amino acids long. This CDR3 is CASSGPYTEAFF. CDR3 bases: TGTGCCAGCAGTGGACCGTACACTGAAGCTTTCTTT.

Only a few counts were recorded for this clonotype. This chain connects TRBV7-9 to TRBJ2-7; D might be TRBD2 (5 bases). V was pared by 0 bases and J by 6 bases, with 12 bases between. The CDR3 totals 14 residues. CDR1 and CDR2 (germline): SEHNR, FQNEAQ (reference sequence). The CDR3 coding sequence is TGTGCCAGCAGCTTAGCGGGGAGATACGCCGAGCAGTACTTC. As protein: CASSLAGRYAEQYF.

The chain links TRBV7-9 to TRBJ1-2; 10 nucleotides align to TRBD1. In germline, CDR1 is SEHNR, CDR2 FQNEAQ (reference sequence). The CDR3 extends over 15 amino acids. The junction had 4 bases not matched to a gene; V was cut back by 4 bases and J by 2 bases. CDR3 DNA sequence: TGTGCCAGCAGCTCCAGGACAGGGGGAAACTATGGCTACACCTTC. It translates to CASSSRTGGNYGYTF.